This TCR beta chain emerged from a study of T cell responses to AZD1222 COVID-19 vaccine. Overall study findings and caveats: Close to half of all spike-specific TCRs reportedly target regions of the variants that are unmutated. Seropositive at baseline were only a handful of AZD1222 recipients. Repertoires in all cases were sampled only once the peak T cell response had passed. Spike-spanning, vaccine-associated CD4 TCRs were dominant at 160-218 and 743-854.

Trimming took off 4 bases at V and 4 bases at J, with 8 bases between the two ends. CDR3 length equals 13 residues. Germline-derived CDR1 and CDR2 are SGHRS and YFSETQ. Assay: immunoSEQ multiplex PCR; the TCRdb copy retains only in-frame clones and omits some. The sample has roughly 150,000 clones, approximately 89% seen once; the top ten hold approximately 1.3%. With respect to this clone: The antigen is undetermined.

V usage is TRBV5-1 and J usage is TRBJ2-2, with D tentatively TRBD2 (6 bases). Sequencing used peripheral blood, obtained 28 days after the second AZD1222 dose. The TCR originated in an adult who received the AZD1222 COVID-19 vaccine. Written as DNA, the CDR3 is TGCGCCAGCAGCGTGGGAGGCACCGGGGAGCTGTTTTTT. It is translated as CASSVGGTGELFF.